This T cell receptor beta chain appears in the sequencing data of a study of PD-1 blockade in mismatch repair-deficient tumors. The CDR3 loop spans 16 amino acids. V gave up 2 bases and J gave up 3 bases, with 16 bases separating them. Per the germline V gene, CDR1 is MGHRA and CDR2 is YSYEKL. Sequencing used immunoSEQ multiplex PCR; TCRdb keeps in-frame clones, though not all of them. In the table there are some 120,000 clones, approximately 86% of which are singletons. Findings and caveats of the study: Tumor-resident clones, often undetectable pretreatment in blood, expanded then contracted after pembrolizumab.

A remark on this clone: Its specificity is unknown.

Every patient had mismatch repair deficiency by PCR or immunohistochemistry. Source: peripheral blood, taken 44 weeks after starting pembrolizumab. This sequence originates from an adult with mismatch repair-deficient cancer. The rearrangement links TRBV4-1 to TRBJ2-5; D remains unclear. DNA of the CDR3: TGCGCCAGCAGCCAATCTCGACTTCTATCCGAAGAGACCCAGTACTTC. Protein: CASSQSRLLSEETQYF.